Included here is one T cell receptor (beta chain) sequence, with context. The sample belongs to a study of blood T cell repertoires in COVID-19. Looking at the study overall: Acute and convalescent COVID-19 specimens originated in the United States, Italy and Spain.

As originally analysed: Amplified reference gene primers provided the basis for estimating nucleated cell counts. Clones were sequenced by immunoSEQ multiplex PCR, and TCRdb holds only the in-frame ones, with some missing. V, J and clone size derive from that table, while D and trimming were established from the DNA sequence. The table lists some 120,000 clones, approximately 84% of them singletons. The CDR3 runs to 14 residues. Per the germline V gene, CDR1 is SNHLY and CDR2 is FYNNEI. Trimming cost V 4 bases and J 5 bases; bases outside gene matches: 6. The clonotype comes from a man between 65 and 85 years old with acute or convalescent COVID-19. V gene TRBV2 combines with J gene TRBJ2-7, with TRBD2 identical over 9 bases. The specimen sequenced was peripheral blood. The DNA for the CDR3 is TGTGCCAGCAGTGGCGGGGGGGCTACTCACGAGCAGTACTTC. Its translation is CASSGGGATHEQYF. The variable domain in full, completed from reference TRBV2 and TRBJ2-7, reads EPEVTQTPSHQVTQMGQEVILRCVPISNHLYFYWYRQILGQKVEFLVSFYNNEISEKSEIFDDQFSVERPDGSNFTLKIRSTKLEDSAMYFCASSGGGATHEQYFGPGTRLTVT.